The clone carrying this T cell receptor beta chain showed up just a few times. The sample belongs to a study of T-cell memory formation after mild COVID-19. Constant-segment primers were used for 5'RACE, and the resulting TCR alpha and TCR beta cDNA libraries carried sample barcodes and UMIs. Via MiXCR, TCRdb re-called the 5' RACE reads, giving one row per CDR3 protein. The sample consists of 35,000 to 45,000 distinct CDR3 sequences, 7.3% of them appearing once. The CDR3 length is 15 residues. V lost 6 bases to trimming and J lost 7 bases, with 19 bases between them. Germline V lookup: CDR1 LNHDA, CDR2 SQIVND (reference sequence).

The chain uses TRBV19 and TRBJ1-5; no definite D call. This sequence originates from a man aged 18 to 29 who had mild COVID-19 (a few samples of this study predate the infection). Cell type and time point are not known. The material sequenced was PBMCs or a T cell subset sorted from them (not recorded which). The CDR3 DNA follows: TGTGCCAGTAGCATATATAGTGATTTTAACCAGCCCCAGCATTTT. Translation gives CASSIYSDFNQPQHF.